This is a list of T cell receptor beta chains from one sample in a study of blood T cell repertoires in COVID-19. The protocol was immunoSEQ multiplex PCR, while the TCRdb copy is restricted to in-frame clones and leaves out a portion. The sample lists about 210,000 clones, 70% to 90% seen once, with 7.6% in the top ten. Material for sequencing was peripheral blood. The receptors were sampled from a woman in her fifties or sixties with active or convalescent COVID-19. Both conserved end residues are part of each CDR3. A D gene is named only where the DNA matches it firmly. Clone size appears in some rows only: once, few, many, or a class for an expanded clone.

J | D | size | V | CDR3 | DNA
TRBJ2-2 | TRBD1 | . | TRBV28 | CASLGQGFTGELFF | TGTGCCAGCCTGGGACAGGGGTTCACCGGGGAGCTGTTTTTT
TRBJ1-3 | TRBD1 | . | TRBV3-1/TRBV3-2 | CASSKPGGFGNTIYF | TGTGCCAGCAGCAAACCAGGGGGCTTTGGAAACACCATATATTTT
TRBJ2-2 | TRBD2 | . | TRBV7-7 | CASSSREGGTGELFF | TGTGCCAGCAGCTCCCGGGAGGGCGGAACCGGGGAGCTGTTTTTT
TRBJ2-1 | TRBD2 | . | TRBV6-5 | CASSRGTSGGTKQFF | TGTGCCAGCAGTCGCGGGACTAGCGGGGGCACAAAGCAGTTCTTC
TRBJ2-1 | . | . | TRBV18 | CASSLSRGGGNEQFF | TGTGCCAGCTCACTCTCTAGGGGAGGGGGCAATGAGCAGTTCTTC
TRBJ2-3 | TRBD1 | . | TRBV9 | CASNKGTGYTDTQYF | TGTGCCAGCAACAAGGGGACAGGATACACAGATACGCAGTATTTT
TRBJ1-5 | TRBD1 | . | TRBV5-8 | CASSSYLGQGDQPQHF | TGTGCCAGCAGCTCCTACCTAGGACAGGGTGATCAGCCCCAGCATTTT
TRBJ1-2 | . | . | TRBV10-2 | CASSQDRNYGYTF | TGCGCCAGCAGTCAGGACAGAAACTATGGCTACACCTTC
TRBJ1-2 | . | few | TRBV15 | CATSRDGTLYGYTF | TGTGCCACCAGCAGAGACGGGACACTGTATGGCTACACCTTC
TRBJ1-1 | . | few | TRBV28 | CASSIDRNTEAFF | TGTGCCAGCAGTATCGACAGGAACACTGAAGCTTTCTTT
TRBJ1-5 | TRBD1 | . | TRBV27 | CASSLNRGGDQPQHF | TGTGCCAGCAGTCTTAACAGGGGAGGCGATCAGCCCCAGCATTTT
TRBJ2-3 | TRBD2 | once | TRBV7-7 | CASSPQLAGSDTQYF | TGTGCCAGCAGCCCCCAGCTAGCGGGGTCAGATACGCAGTATTTT
TRBJ2-1 | . | . | TRBV28 | CASTENYNEQFF | TGTGCCAGTACCGAGAACTACAATGAGCAGTTCTTC
TRBJ1-4 | . | once | TRBV11-2 | CASSLVSFYRGGNEKLFF | TGTGCCAGCAGCTTAGTCTCGTTTTATCGGGGGGGGAATGAAAAACTGTTTTTT
TRBJ1-1 | TRBD1 | . | TRBV5-1 | CASSLTGAYTEAFF | TGCGCCAGCAGCTTGACAGGGGCGTACACTGAAGCTTTCTTT
TRBJ2-7 | . | few | TRBV29-1 | CSVAPQQDVTYEQYF | TGCAGCGTGGCCCCTCAACAGGACGTCACTTACGAGCAGTACTTC
TRBJ2-1 | TRBD1 | . | TRBV19 | CASSMTRGRTNEQFF | TGTGCCAGTAGTATGACCAGGGGGCGCACCAATGAGCAGTTCTTC
TRBJ1-3 | TRBD1 | . | TRBV11-2 | CATGTASGNTIYF | TGTGCCACTGGGACAGCTTCTGGAAACACCATATATTTT
TRBJ2-5 | . | few | TRBV5-1 | CASGRGAMETQYF | TGCGCCAGCGGTCGGGGGGCGATGGAGACCCAGTACTTC
TRBJ1-2 | . | few | TRBV11-2 | CASSLAEVGYGYTF | TGTGCCAGCAGCTTAGCCGAGGTCGGCTATGGCTACACCTTC
TRBJ2-3 | TRBD2 | . | TRBV6-4 | CASSDTSGGDTDTQYF | TGTGCCAGCAGTGACACTAGCGGGGGGGACACAGATACGCAGTATTTT
TRBJ1-6 | . | . | TRBV25-1 | CASSVLGGYNSPLHF | TGTGCCAGCAGTGTTCTGGGAGGGTATAATTCACCCCTCCACTTT